The entry below gives a single TCR beta chain sequence along with its context. In this sample, this clonotype turned up many times. No cognate antigen has been identified for it. Nothing much larger sits one base from this clone, and base qualities are not available. The data were obtained in a study of response to subunit inactivated influenza vaccine (dated by TCRdb to 2016 to 2018). With respect to the entire study: Deep quantitative T cell receptor repertoire profiling was used in the study to track responses to a trivalent subunit inactivated influenza vaccine. Study-level results and caveats: The authors suggested that each seasonal influenza vaccination may recruit only a limited number of new T cells.

Measured from the cysteine to the phenylalanine, the CDR3 is 12 residues long. The read is trimmed to its CDR3 DNA, 36 bases read in frame from base 1. Via the germline V gene, CDR1 is MNHEY and CDR2 SVGEGT. V is clipped by 5 bases and J by 14 bases, and the sequence between their germline boundaries is 13 bases long. The receptor library was made with RT-PCR. Instrument on record: Illumina HiSeq 2500. TCRdb reanalyzed the raw reads on its own, using fastp at Q25 for trimming and MiXCR for clone calling, and kept in-frame beta chains. A single entry per CDR3 protein holds the most common genes and DNA from its merged rows. In all, the sample holds 600,000 to 700,000 distinct CDR3 sequences, and around 13% of those were seen once. In total, the top ten clones hold 7.6% of the sample.

The origin of this receptor is a man aged 50-60 years who received an inactivated influenza vaccine. Donor details come from another sample of the same person, matched by shared clones. The sample in question was PBMCs from blood, obtained 14 to 15 days before vaccination. The receptor chain draws on TRBV6-2 or TRBV6-3 and TRBJ1-6; the D gene is not confidently resolved. Read as DNA, the sequence is TGTGCCAGCAGTACTGACCCGTTGACCCTCCACTTT. Translation gives CASSTDPLTLHF.